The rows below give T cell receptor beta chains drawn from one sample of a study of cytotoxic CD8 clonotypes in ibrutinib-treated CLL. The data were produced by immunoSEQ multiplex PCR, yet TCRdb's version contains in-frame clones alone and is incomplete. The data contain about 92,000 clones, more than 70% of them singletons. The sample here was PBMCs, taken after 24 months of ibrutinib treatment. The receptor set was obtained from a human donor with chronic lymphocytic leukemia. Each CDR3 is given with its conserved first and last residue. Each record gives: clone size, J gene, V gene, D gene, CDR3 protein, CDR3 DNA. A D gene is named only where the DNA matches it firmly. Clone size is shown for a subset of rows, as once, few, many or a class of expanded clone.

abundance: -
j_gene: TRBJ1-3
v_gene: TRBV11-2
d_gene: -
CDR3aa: CASSSSPQVRSGNTIYF
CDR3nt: TGTGCCAGCAGCTCCTCTCCACAGGTCCGCTCTGGAAACACCATATATTTT

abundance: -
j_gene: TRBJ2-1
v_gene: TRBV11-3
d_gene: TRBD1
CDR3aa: CASSRDRGNNEQFF
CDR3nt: TGTGCCAGCAGCCGCGACAGGGGGAACAATGAGCAGTTCTTC

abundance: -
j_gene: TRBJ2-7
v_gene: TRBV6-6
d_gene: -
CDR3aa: CASRTGQGSYEQYF
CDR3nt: TGTGCCAGCAGAACGGGACAAGGCTCCTACGAGCAGTACTTC

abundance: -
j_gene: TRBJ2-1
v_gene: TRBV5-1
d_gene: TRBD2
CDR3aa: CASSPQGGSGYEQFF
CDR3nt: TGCGCCAGCAGCCCGCAGGGCGGGAGTGGCTATGAGCAGTTCTTC

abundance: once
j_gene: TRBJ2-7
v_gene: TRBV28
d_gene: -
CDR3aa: CASSFQSIGTYEQYF
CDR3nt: TGTGCCAGCAGTTTTCAGTCTATAGGGACCTACGAGCAGTACTTC

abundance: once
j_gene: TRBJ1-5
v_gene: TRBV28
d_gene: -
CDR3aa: CASSSYSLNQPQHF
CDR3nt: TGTGCCAGCAGTTCCTATAGTTTAAATCAGCCCCAGCATTTT

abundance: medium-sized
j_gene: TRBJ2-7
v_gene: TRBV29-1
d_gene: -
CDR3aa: CSVEDSAYEQYF
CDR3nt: TGCAGCGTTGAAGACAGTGCCTACGAGCAGTACTTC

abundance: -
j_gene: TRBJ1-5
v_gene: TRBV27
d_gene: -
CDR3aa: CASSLYGAGDSNQPQHF
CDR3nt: TGTGCCAGCAGTTTGTATGGGGCAGGCGATAGCAATCAGCCCCAGCATTTT

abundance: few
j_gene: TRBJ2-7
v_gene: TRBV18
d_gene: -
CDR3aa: CASSPVGGREQYF
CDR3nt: TGTGCCAGCTCGCCGGTGGGGGGGCGAGAGCAGTACTTC

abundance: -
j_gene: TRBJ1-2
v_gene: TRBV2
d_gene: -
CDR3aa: CASSDGEYGYTF
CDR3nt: TGTGCCAGCAGTGATGGGGAATATGGCTACACCTTC

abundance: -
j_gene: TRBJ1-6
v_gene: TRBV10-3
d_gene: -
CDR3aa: CAISEKDNRSPLHF
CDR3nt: TGTGCCATCAGTGAGAAGGACAATCGTTCACCCCTCCACTTT

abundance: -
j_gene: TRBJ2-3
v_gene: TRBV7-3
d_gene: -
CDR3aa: CASSQRGDTQYF
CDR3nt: TGTGCCAGCAGCCAGAGGGGGGATACGCAGTATTTT

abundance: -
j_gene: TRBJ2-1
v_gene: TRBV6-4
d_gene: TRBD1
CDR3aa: CASSPQQGAAYNEQFF
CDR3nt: TGTGCCAGCAGCCCTCAACAGGGGGCGGCCTACAATGAGCAGTTCTTC

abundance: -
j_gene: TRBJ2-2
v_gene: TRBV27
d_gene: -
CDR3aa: CASSPLQAALTGELFF
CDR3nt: TGTGCCAGCAGTCCTCTCCAGGCGGCCCTCACCGGGGAGCTGTTTTTT

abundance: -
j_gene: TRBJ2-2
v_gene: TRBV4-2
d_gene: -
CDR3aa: CASSQDWLNGELFF
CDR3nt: TGTGCCAGCAGCCAAGATTGGCTTAACGGGGAGCTGTTTTTT

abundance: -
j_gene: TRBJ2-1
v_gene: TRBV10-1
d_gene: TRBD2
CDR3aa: CASSTSGRPSSYNEQFF
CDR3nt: TGCGCCAGCAGCACAAGCGGGAGGCCGAGCTCCTACAATGAGCAGTTCTTC

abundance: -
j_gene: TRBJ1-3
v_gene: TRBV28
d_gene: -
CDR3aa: CASSLAILGGNTIYF
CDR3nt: TGTGCCAGCAGTTTAGCCATCCTAGGTGGAAACACCATATATTTT

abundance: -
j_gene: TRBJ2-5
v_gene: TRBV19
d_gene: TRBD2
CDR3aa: CASSILAGIQETQYF
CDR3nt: TGTGCCAGTAGTATTCTAGCGGGCATTCAAGAGACCCAGTACTTC

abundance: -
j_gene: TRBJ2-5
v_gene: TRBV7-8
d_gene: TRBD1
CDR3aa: CASSFRDRKETQYF
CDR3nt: TGTGCCAGCAGCTTCCGGGACAGAAAAGAGACCCAGTACTTC

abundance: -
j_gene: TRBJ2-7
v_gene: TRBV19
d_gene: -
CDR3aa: CASSLGGPLYEQYF
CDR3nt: TGTGCCAGTAGCCTTGGAGGTCCCCTCTACGAGCAGTACTTC

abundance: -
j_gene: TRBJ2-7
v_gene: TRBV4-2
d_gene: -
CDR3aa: CASSQDKTSSSYEQYF
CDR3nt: TGTGCCAGCAGCCAAGATAAGACCTCGAGCTCCTACGAGCAGTACTTC

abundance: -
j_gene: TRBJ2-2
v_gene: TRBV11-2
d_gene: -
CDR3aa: CASSFTGFGTGELFF
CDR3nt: TGTGCCAGCAGCTTCACAGGATTCGGCACCGGGGAGCTGTTTTTT

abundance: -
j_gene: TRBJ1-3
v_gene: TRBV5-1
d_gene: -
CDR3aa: CASSLAGTVGNTIYF
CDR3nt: TGCGCCAGCAGCTTGGCCGGGACGGTAGGAAACACCATATATTTT

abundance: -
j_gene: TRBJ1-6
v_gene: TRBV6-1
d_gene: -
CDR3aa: CASSDASGGGSPLHF
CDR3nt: TGTGCCAGCAGTGACGCGTCTGGGGGGGGTTCACCCCTCCACTTT

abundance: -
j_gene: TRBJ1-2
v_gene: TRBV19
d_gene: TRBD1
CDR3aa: CASSRGQGQGWNYGYTF
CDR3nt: TGTGCCAGTAGTAGGGGTCAAGGACAGGGGTGGAACTATGGCTACACCTTC

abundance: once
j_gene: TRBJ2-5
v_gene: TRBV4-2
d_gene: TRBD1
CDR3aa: CASSQAKAGGTQETQYF
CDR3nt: TGTGCCAGCAGCCAGGCCAAAGCAGGGGGAACACAAGAGACCCAGTACTTC

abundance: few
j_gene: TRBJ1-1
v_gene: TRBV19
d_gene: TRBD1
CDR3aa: CASRRQGPFNTEAFF
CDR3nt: TGTGCCAGTAGAAGACAGGGTCCCTTCAACACTGAAGCTTTCTTT

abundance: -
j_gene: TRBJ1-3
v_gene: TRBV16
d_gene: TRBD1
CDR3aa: CASTELSTGVVSGNTIYF
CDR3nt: TGTGCCAGCACCGAACTTTCGACAGGGGTTGTCTCTGGAAACACCATATATTTT

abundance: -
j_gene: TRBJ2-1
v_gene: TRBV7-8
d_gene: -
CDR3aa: CATGEIGFPGHNEQFF
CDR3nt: TGTGCCACCGGGGAAATAGGTTTTCCCGGACACAATGAGCAGTTCTTC

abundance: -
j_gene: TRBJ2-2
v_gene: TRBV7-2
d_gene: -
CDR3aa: CASSLAVNTGELFF
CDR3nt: TGTGCCAGCAGCTTAGCGGTGAACACCGGGGAGCTGTTTTTT

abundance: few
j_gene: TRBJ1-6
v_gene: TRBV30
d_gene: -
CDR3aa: CAWSVLLGSSPLHF
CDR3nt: TGTGCCTGGAGTGTACTCTTGGGGTCTTCACCCCTCCACTTT

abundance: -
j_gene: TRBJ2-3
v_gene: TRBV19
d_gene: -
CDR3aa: CASSMGLADTQYF
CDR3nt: TGTGCCAGTAGTATGGGCCTGGCAGATACGCAGTATTTT

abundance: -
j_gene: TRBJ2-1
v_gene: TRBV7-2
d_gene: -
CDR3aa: CASSSSTLGEQFF
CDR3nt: TGTGCCAGCAGCTCATCCACGCTGGGGGAGCAGTTCTTC

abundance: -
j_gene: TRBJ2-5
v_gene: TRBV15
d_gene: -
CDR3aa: CATSRGPEETQYF
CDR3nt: TGTGCCACCAGCAGAGGACCAGAGGAGACCCAGTACTTC

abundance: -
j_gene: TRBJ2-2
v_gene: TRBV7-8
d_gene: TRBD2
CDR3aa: CASSTVSGVNTGELFF
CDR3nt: TGTGCCAGCAGCACCGTTAGCGGGGTGAACACCGGGGAGCTGTTTTTT

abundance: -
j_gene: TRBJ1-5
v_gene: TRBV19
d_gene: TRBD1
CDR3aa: CASSMGTGGAGSNQPQHF
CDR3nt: TGTGCCAGTAGTATGGGGACAGGGGGCGCCGGGAGCAATCAGCCCCAGCATTTT

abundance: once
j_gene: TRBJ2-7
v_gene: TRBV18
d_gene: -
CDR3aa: CASSQGVEQYF
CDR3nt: TGTGCCAGCTCACAGGGAGTCGAGCAGTACTTC

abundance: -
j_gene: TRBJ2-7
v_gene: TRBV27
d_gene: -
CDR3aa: CASSSSHEQYF
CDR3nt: TGTGCCAGCAGTTCCTCTCACGAGCAGTACTTC

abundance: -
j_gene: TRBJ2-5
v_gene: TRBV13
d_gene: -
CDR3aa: CASSDYSTGFGETQYF
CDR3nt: TGTGCCAGCAGTGACTACAGCACAGGGTTCGGAGAGACCCAGTACTTC

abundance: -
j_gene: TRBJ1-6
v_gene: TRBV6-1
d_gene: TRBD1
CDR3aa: CASREPGQGHNSPLHF
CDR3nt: TGTGCCAGCAGGGAACCGGGACAGGGTCATAATTCACCCCTCCACTTT

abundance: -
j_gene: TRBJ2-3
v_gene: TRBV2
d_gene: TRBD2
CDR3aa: CASSDEASGRGADTQYF
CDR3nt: TGTGCCAGCAGTGATGAGGCTAGCGGGAGGGGGGCAGATACGCAGTATTTT

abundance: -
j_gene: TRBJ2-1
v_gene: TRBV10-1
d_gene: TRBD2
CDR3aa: CASSQPGLGDNEQFF
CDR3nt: TGCGCCAGCAGCCAACCGGGACTAGGGGATAATGAGCAGTTCTTC

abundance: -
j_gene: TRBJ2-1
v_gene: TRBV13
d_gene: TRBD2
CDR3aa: CASSLLPSGAYNEQFF
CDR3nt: TGTGCCAGCAGCTTATTACCTAGCGGGGCCTACAATGAGCAGTTCTTC

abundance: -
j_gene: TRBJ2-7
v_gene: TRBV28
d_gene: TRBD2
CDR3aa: CASRAGLAASYEQYF
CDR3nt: TGTGCCAGCAGGGCAGGACTAGCGGCCTCCTACGAGCAGTACTTC

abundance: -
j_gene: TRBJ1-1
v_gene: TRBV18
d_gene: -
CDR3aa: CASSRVGSEAFF
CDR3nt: TGTGCCAGCTCACGTGTAGGGTCTGAAGCTTTCTTT

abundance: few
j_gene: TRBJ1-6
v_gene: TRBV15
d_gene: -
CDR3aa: CATSGLGGSNSPLHF
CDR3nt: TGTGCCACCAGCGGCCTGGGGGGAAGTAATTCACCCCTCCACTTT

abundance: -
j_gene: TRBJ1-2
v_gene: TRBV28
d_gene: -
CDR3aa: CASSSLGAYGYTF
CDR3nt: TGTGCCAGCAGTTCGTTAGGAGCCTATGGCTACACCTTC

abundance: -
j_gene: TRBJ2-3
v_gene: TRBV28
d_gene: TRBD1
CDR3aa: CAIDTRQGQTTDTQYF
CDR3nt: TGTGCCATCGATACAAGACAGGGTCAAACGACAGATACGCAGTATTTT

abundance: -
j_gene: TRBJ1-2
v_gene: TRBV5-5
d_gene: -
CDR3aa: CASSGRLPNYGYTF
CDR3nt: TGTGCCAGCTCAGGACGGCTCCCTAACTATGGCTACACCTTC

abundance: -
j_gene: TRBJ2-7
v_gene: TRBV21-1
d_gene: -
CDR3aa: CASSKTGQGGNEQYF
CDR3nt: TGTGCCAGCAGCAAAACGGGACAGGGAGGGAACGAGCAGTACTTC

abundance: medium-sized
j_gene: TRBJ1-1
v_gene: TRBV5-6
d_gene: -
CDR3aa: CASSGELNAEAFF
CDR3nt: TGTGCCAGCAGCGGGGAACTAAACGCTGAAGCTTTCTTT

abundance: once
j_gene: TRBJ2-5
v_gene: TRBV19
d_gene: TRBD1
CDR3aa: CASSMLGTGGYETQYF
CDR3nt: TGTGCCAGTAGTATGCTCGGGACAGGGGGCTATGAGACCCAGTACTTC

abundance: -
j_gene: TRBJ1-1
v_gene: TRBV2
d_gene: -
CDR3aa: CASKKEAWTEAFF
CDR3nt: TGTGCCAGCAAGAAAGAGGCTTGGACTGAAGCTTTCTTT